A selection of T cell receptor beta chains follows, all from one sample in a study of lymphopenia after photon versus proton radiotherapy. Sequencing was performed with immunoSEQ multiplex PCR; in TCRdb, only in-frame clones are kept and a portion is missing. The sample records approximately 170,000 clones, less than 90% being singletons. The material sequenced was peripheral blood, taken from a patient treated with photon-based radiotherapy. The origin of the receptors is a man in his forties or fifties with gastric cancer. Both conserved end residues are part of each CDR3. D genes are given only for firm matches. Clone size, where shown, is once, few, many, or a class for clones that have expanded.

TRBJ2-2,.,TRBV5-1,TRBD1,TGCGCCAGCATGGGACAGGGGTCGACCGGGGAGCTGTTTTTT,CASMGQGSTGELFF
TRBJ1-1,.,TRBV5-1,.,TGCGCCAGCAGCTTGTTTGGGGGGGCAGGAACTGAAGCTTTCTTT,CASSLFGGAGTEAFF
TRBJ1-2,.,TRBV2,.,TGTGCCAGCAGGATGACAGACTATGGCTACACCTTC,CASRMTDYGYTF
TRBJ1-1,.,TRBV28,.,TGTGCCAGCAGAGCCCCGGGACGGCCGAACACTGAAGCTTTCTTT,CASRAPGRPNTEAFF
TRBJ1-3,many,TRBV5-6,TRBD1,TGTGCCAGCAGCTTAGGGGGCCTCGGAAACACCATATATTTT,CASSLGGLGNTIYF
TRBJ1-5,.,TRBV13,TRBD1,TGTGCCAGCAGTCAACAGGGGTCTAATCAGCCCCAGCATTTT,CASSQQGSNQPQHF
TRBJ2-7,.,TRBV30,.,TGTGCCTGGAGTGTAGCCTACGAGCAGTACTTC,CAWSVAYEQYF
TRBJ2-7,.,TRBV5-6,TRBD2,TGTGCCAGCAGCGGGAGGGGTAGCGGGACCTACGAGCAGTACTTC,CASSGRGSGTYEQYF
TRBJ2-7,.,TRBV15,.,TGTGCCACCAGCCGAGATCGAAGGGGGTACGAGCAGTACTTC,CATSRDRRGYEQYF
TRBJ1-1,.,TRBV25-1,TRBD1,TGTGCCAGCAGTTCCGATATGACAGGGAGCGCTGAAGCTTTCTTT,CASSSDMTGSAEAFF
TRBJ1-4,.,TRBV6-5,.,TGTGCCAGCAGTACAGACAGGACCTTTAATGAAAAACTGTTTTTT,CASSTDRTFNEKLFF
TRBJ1-2,.,TRBV6-5,TRBD1,TGTGCCAGCAGCAACAGGGGGCGGGGTGGCTACACCTTC,CASSNRGRGGYTF
TRBJ1-1,.,TRBV30,.,TGTGTCTTGGGGCGGGTCACTGAAGCTTTCTTT,CVLGRVTEAFF
TRBJ2-7,once,TRBV19,TRBD1,TGTGCCAGTAGTATCGGCCGGGACAGGGATAACGAGCAGTACTTC,CASSIGRDRDNEQYF
TRBJ1-1,.,TRBV27,.,TGTGCCAGCAGTGCCCACAGGGAATCTGAAGCTTTCTTT,CASSAHRESEAFF
TRBJ2-2,.,TRBV7-2,.,TGTGCCAGCAGCTTAGCGCGGGCCGGGGAGCTGTTTTTT,CASSLARAGELFF
TRBJ2-1,.,TRBV5-1,TRBD2,TGCGCCAGCAGCCAGCGGGAGTTCAATGAGCAGTTCTTC,CASSQREFNEQFF
TRBJ2-2,.,TRBV6-5,.,TGTGCCAGCATGCGACTTACCGGGGAGCTGTTTTTT,CASMRLTGELFF
TRBJ2-7,.,TRBV5-6,TRBD2,TGTGCCAGCAGCCCGGGAGGGCGGTGGGAGCAGTACTTC,CASSPGGRWEQYF
TRBJ2-3,once,TRBV5-1,.,TGCGCCAGCAGCTTGGGGACAGCGGGAGATACGCAGTATTTT,CASSLGTAGDTQYF
TRBJ2-7,.,TRBV28,.,TGTGCCAGCAGGGGAGACAGGGCGGGAACCTACGAGCAGTACTTC,CASRGDRAGTYEQYF
TRBJ1-5,few,TRBV7-9,.,TGTGCCAGCAGCCCAAATAGCAATCAGCCCCAGCATTTT,CASSPNSNQPQHF
TRBJ1-2,.,TRBV27,.,TGTGCCAGCAGATTAGCAGGAAACTATGGCTACACCTTC,CASRLAGNYGYTF
TRBJ2-5,.,TRBV11-2,.,TGTGCCAGCAGCTTAATGCGGCAAGAGACCCAGTACTTC,CASSLMRQETQYF
TRBJ1-4,.,TRBV4-2,.,TGTGCCAGCAGCCAGCCGGGAACCAGTAATGAAAAACTGTTTTTT,CASSQPGTSNEKLFF
TRBJ2-5,.,TRBV18,TRBD1,TGTGCCAGCTCACCAGCGCGGACAGGGAAAGAGACCCAGTACTTC,CASSPARTGKETQYF
TRBJ1-5,.,TRBV19,.,TGTGCCAGTAGTCCCAGGGTTGGCAATCAGCCCCAGCATTTT,CASSPRVGNQPQHF
TRBJ2-3,.,TRBV29-1,.,TGCAGCGTTGGGGGAGTCGGGGGAGTAAGGACAGATACGCAGTATTTT,CSVGGVGGVRTDTQYF
TRBJ1-5,.,TRBV19,TRBD1,TGTGCCAGTAGTAGTACAGGGGGAGGTAGCAATCAGCCCCAGCATTTT,CASSSTGGGSNQPQHF
TRBJ2-7,many,TRBV23-1,TRBD1,TGCGCCAGCTCCCCCGAGAGACAGGGGGCGCTTAGGTACGAGCAGTACTTC,CASSPERQGALRYEQYF
TRBJ1-5,.,TRBV6-5,.,TGTGCCAGCAGTTCATATAGCAATCAGCCCCAGCATTTT,CASSSYSNQPQHF
TRBJ2-7,.,TRBV11-2,.,TGTGCCAGCAGCTTAGGAACCTACGAGCAGTACTTC,CASSLGTYEQYF
TRBJ2-5,.,TRBV7-8,.,TGTGCCAGCAGCTTAGAGGGCCGGGGTGGAAGCCAGTACTTC,CASSLEGRGGSQYF
TRBJ1-2,.,TRBV6-4,TRBD1,TGTGCCAGCCGGGACAGGGCTGGCTACACCTTC,CASRDRAGYTF
TRBJ2-4,.,TRBV7-2,.,TGTGCCAGCAGCAGGGCGGATGACATTCAGTACTTC,CASSRADDIQYF
TRBJ2-3,.,TRBV5-1,.,TGCGCCAGCAGCTTGACTCCTAGCCGCAGCACAGATACGCAGTATTTT,CASSLTPSRSTDTQYF
TRBJ2-5,.,TRBV27,.,TGTGCCAGCAGTTCCCTAGGGATACTGGAGACCCAGTACTTC,CASSSLGILETQYF
TRBJ1-2,.,TRBV29-1,.,TGCAGCGTTGAAGATAATATAGGATCTGGCTACACCTTC,CSVEDNIGSGYTF
TRBJ2-7,few,TRBV7-2,TRBD2,TGTGCCAGCAGCTTAGCGCGGTCGCAACTAGCGGTCAACTACGAGCAGTACTTC,CASSLARSQLAVNYEQYF
TRBJ1-4,.,TRBV30,.,TGTGCCTGGAGCCCCCTATTAGGTTTGGCGGAAAAACTGTTTTTT,CAWSPLLGLAEKLFF
TRBJ2-5,.,TRBV9,TRBD2,TGTGCCAGCAGCGTAGGAGGGACTAGCGGGAGTTCGGAGACCCAGTACTTC,CASSVGGTSGSSETQYF
TRBJ1-1,.,TRBV30,.,TGTGCCTGCATTTTATGGGGCCCTCGGGAAGCTTTCTTT,CACILWGPREAFF
TRBJ2-7,.,TRBV28,TRBD2,TGTGCCAGCAGCAATGAGGGGAGACTAGCGTACTTC,CASSNEGRLAYF
TRBJ2-5,once,TRBV29-1,.,TGCAGCGTTGATACGGACGCGGGGCAAGAGACCCAGTACTTC,CSVDTDAGQETQYF
TRBJ2-7,.,TRBV19,TRBD1,TGTGCCAGTAGTATGGGACAGGGAGGGTACGAGCAGTACTTC,CASSMGQGGYEQYF
TRBJ1-5,.,TRBV27,.,TGTGCCAGCAGTTTAGGTAGCAATCAGCCCCAGCATTTT,CASSLGSNQPQHF
TRBJ1-2,few,TRBV29-1,TRBD1,TGCAGCGTGGCAGGGGGCCCATCACGAAACTATGGCTACACCTTC,CSVAGGPSRNYGYTF
TRBJ1-1,once,TRBV5-1,.,TGCGCCAGCAGCTTGGCGGTGTCCCGCATGAACACTGAAGCTTTCTTT,CASSLAVSRMNTEAFF
TRBJ2-3,.,TRBV11-2,.,TGTGCCAGCAGCTCTAGACAGGGAGGTGCAGATACGCAGTATTTT,CASSSRQGGADTQYF